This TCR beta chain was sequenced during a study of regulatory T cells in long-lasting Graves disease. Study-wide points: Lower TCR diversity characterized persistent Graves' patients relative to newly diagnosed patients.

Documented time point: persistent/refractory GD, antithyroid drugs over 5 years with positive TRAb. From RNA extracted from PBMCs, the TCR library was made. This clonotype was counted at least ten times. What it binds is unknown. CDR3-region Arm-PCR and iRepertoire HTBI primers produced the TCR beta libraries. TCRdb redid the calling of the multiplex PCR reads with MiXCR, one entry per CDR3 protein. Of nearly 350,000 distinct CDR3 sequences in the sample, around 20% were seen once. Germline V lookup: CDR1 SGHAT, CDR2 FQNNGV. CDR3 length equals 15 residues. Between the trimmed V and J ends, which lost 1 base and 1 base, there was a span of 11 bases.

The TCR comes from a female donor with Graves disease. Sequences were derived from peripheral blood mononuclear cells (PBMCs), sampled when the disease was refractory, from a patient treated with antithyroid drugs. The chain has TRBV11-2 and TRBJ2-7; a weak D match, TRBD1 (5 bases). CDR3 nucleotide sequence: TGTGCCAGCAGCTTAGCCCCCGCAGGGTCCTACGAGCAGTACTTC. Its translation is CASSLAPAGSYEQYF.